Following are 10 T cell receptor beta chains from one sample sequenced in a study of T-cell reconstitution after alpha-beta-depleted transplantation in children. A TCRbeta library incorporating unique molecular identifiers was prepared. A single record per CDR3 protein comes from TCRdb applying MiXCR to the PCR reads. The data show around 250,000 distinct CDR3 sequences, over 8% seen once. The source material was PBMCs from the stem cell graft donor, sampled from the stem cell graft. The receptors derive from a human donor who donated a stem cell graft to a child with SCID.

This clonotype was found a few times. The rearrangement uses TRBV20-1 and TRBJ2-7, with D possibly being TRBD2 (5 bases). The CDR3 loop spans 13 amino acids. Germline lookup yields CDR1 DFQATT and CDR2 SNEGSKA (reference sequence). Trimming stripped 6 bases from V and 1 base from J, with 13 bases between. The CDR3: CSANRGGSYEQYF. The DNA for the CDR3 is TGCAGTGCCAACCGGGGTGGATCCTACGAGCAGTACTTC.

This clonotype came up a few times. V usage is TRBV5-1 and J usage is TRBJ2-7, with 7 nucleotides matching TRBD2. J lost 3 bases, V lost 1 base, and 4 bases had no gene match. Per germline, CDR1 SGHRS and CDR2 YFSETQ. This CDR3 has 14 residues. The DNA for the CDR3 is TGCGCCAGCAGCTTGCTAGGGAGGGACTACGAGCAGTACTTC. It translates to CASSLLGRDYEQYF.

The gene calls are TRBV29-1 and TRBJ1-2; unclear D gene. This CDR3 spans 12 amino acids. Per germline, CDR1 SQVTM and CDR2 ANQGSEA. V was shortened by 3 bases and J by 3 bases, with 8 bases between the two germline ends. CDR3 nucleotides: TGCAGCGTTGATGGGCCGGACTATGGCTACACCTTC. Translation: CSVDGPDYGYTF.

At least ten counts were recorded for this clonotype. The chain joins TRBV19 to TRBJ1-2; D is perhaps TRBD1 (5 bases). The germline CDR1 and CDR2 sequences are LNHDA and SQIVND (reference sequence). The CDR3 has 14 residues. Trimming took off 4 bases at V and 2 bases at J, with 11 bases between the two ends. CDR3 residues: CASSSLQGNYGYTF. CDR3 DNA sequence: TGTGCCAGTAGTAGCCTCCAGGGAAACTATGGCTACACCTTC.

This clonotype has only a few counts. This sequence joins TRBV5-1 and TRBJ1-1, with 7 bases aligning to TRBD1. The CDR3 has 16 amino acids. Trimming took 4 bases from V and 0 from J; bases not matched to a gene: 9. Germline V CDR1 and CDR2: SGHRS, YFSETQ. The CDR3 bases are TGCGCCAGCAGCGGGACAGAGATGATCATGAACACTGAAGCTTTCTTT. This translates into CASSGTEMIMNTEAFF. The variable domain in full, completed from reference TRBV5-1 and TRBJ1-1, reads KAGVTQTPRYLIKTRGQQVTLSCSPISGHRSVSWYQQTPGQGLQFLFEYFSETQRNKGNFPGRFSGRQFSNSRSEMNVSTLELGDSALYLCASSGTEMIMNTEAFFGQGTRLTVV.

To note about this clonotype: The conserved phenylalanine or tryptophan normally closing the CDR3 is absent here, so this likely arose from a read error. This chain uses TRBV6-1 with TRBJ2-3; D is undetermined. The CDR3 length is 15 residues. Trimming stripped 5 bases from V and 0 bases from J, with 12 bases between. Germline values: CDR1 MNHNS, CDR2 SASEGT. CDR3 sequence (DNA): TGTGCCAGCAGTAAGGTCAGACCTAGCACAGATACGCAGTATCTT. Residues: CASSKVRPSTDTQYL.

The chain is built from TRBV7-9 and TRBJ1-1; D possibly corresponds to TRBD1 (5 bases). V shed 4 bases and J shed 4 bases, with 10 bases lying between them. Germline CDR1 and CDR2: SEHNR and FQNEAQ (reference sequence). CDR3 length equals 13 residues. The CDR3 spells CASSSGFGTEAFF. For the CDR3, the DNA is TGTGCCAGCAGCTCAGGGTTTGGCACTGAAGCTTTCTTT.

For the CDR3, the DNA is TGCGCCAGCAGCTTGGGAGACCTTCAGCTGACCACCCAGTACTTC. This encodes CASSLGDLQLTTQYF. The chain carries TRBV5-1 and TRBJ2-5; D unresolved. Germline CDR1 SGHRS, CDR2 YFSETQ. V lost 0 bases to trimming and J lost 8 bases, with 17 bases between them. This CDR3 contains 15 residues.

There are a few counts of this clonotype. The V gene is TRBV21-1, the J gene TRBJ1-5; TRBD1 reflects the table's D call only, with no check against the DNA. TRBV21-1 is a pseudogene locus. The CDR3 is 21 amino acids. The CDR3 here is CASSKESWTGDRRESNQPQHF. CDR3 in DNA: TGTGCCAGCAGCAAAGAGTCTTGGACAGGGGACCGCAGGGAAAGCAATCAGCCCCAGCATTTT.

The rearrangement joins TRBV6-5 to TRBJ2-7; 8 bases align to TRBD1. The length of the CDR3 is 15 residues. Losses at the gene ends were 0 bases for V and 3 bases for J; bases not matched to a gene: 4. Germline CDR1 MNHEY, CDR2 SVGAGI. This CDR3 reads CASSYSMDRVYEQYF. The DNA for the CDR3 is TGTGCCAGCAGTTACTCGATGGACAGGGTCTACGAGCAGTACTTC.